The TCR beta chain described here comes from a study of identical twins. TCRdb re-analysed the 5' RACE reads in MiXCR, keeping a single row per CDR3 protein. This table has roughly 770,000 distinct CDR3 sequences, around a sixth appearing once. CDR1 and CDR2 (germline): MGHDK, SYGVNS. The CDR3 is 16 residues long. Trimming took 1 base from V and 8 from J, leaving 20 bases between them. This sample was shared with a second study, whose subject was T cells expressing NK-cell markers.

This sequence originates from a young woman in good health. Sequenced material: PBMCs. The chain carries TRBV25-1 and TRBJ1-2; no reliable D call. The CDR3 region has the DNA TGTGCCAGCAGTGAATCAACGGGTCGCAGTATACGCGGCTACACCTTC. Translated, it gives CASSESTGRSIRGYTF.